The clone carrying this T cell receptor beta chain was recorded a few times. Its antigen remains unknown. This sample was included in a study of T cell clones after liver transplantation. Overall study context: Until 12-24 months post-transplant, subjects got standard immunosuppression and no induction. At least one year of complete immunosuppression withdrawal without enzymes over twice normal defined tolerance. Timepoints were pre-transplant, pre-withdrawal, and after withdrawal was completed or failed. General study results and limits: Conclusions were preliminary, with small, heterogeneous patient groups.

Libraries were prepared by immunoSEQ multiplex PCR; TCRdb keeps only in-frame clonotypes and omits some of them. The sample lists about 74,000 clones; roughly 80% were seen once. Germline V gene lookup returns CDR1 SGHRS and CDR2 YFSETQ. Trimming at V came to 3 bases and at J to 3 bases, leaving 5 bases not matched to a gene. This CDR3 spans 15 amino acids. The sample was CD4+ T cells from blood, taken before liver transplant. The clonotype comes from a human donor who received a liver transplant. This rearrangement joins TRBV5-1 to TRBJ1-1; TRBD1 agrees at 10 bases. The CDR3 loop is CASSSIGQGDTEAFF. Written as DNA, the CDR3 is TGCGCCAGCAGCTCTATTGGACAGGGGGACACTGAAGCTTTCTTT.